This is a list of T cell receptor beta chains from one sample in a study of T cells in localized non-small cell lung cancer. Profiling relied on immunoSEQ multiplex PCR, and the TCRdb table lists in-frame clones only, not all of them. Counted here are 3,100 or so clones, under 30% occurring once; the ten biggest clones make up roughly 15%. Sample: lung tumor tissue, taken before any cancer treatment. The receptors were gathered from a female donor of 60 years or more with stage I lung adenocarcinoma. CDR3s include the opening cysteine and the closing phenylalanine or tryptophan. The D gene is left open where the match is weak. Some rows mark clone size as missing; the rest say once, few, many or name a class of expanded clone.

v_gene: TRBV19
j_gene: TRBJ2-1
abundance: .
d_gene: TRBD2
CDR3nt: TGTGCCAGTAGTATCTCCTCGGGGGGGGACAATGAGCAGTTCTTC
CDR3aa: CASSISSGGDNEQFF

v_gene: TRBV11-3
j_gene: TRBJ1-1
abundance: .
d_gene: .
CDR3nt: TGTGCCAGCAGCTTGGATATCTTAGGGCCTGAAGCTTTCTTT
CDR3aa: CASSLDILGPEAFF

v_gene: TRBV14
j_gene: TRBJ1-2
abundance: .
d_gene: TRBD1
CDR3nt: TGTGCCAGCAGCCGGGTAACAGGGGATGGCTACACCTTC
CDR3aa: CASSRVTGDGYTF

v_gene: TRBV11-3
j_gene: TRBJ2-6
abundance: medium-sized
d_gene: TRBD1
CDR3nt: TGTGCCAGCAGCGTTAACAGGGGGCAAATGGCTGGGGCCAACGTCCTGACTTTC
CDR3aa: CASSVNRGQMAGANVLTF

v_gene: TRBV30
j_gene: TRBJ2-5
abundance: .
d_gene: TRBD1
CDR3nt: TGTGCCCTCACTGGGACAGGGCGAGAGACCCAGTACTTC
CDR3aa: CALTGTGRETQYF

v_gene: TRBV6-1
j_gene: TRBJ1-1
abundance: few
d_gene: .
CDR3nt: TGTGCCAGCAGTGAAGCAGATAGCGACACTGAAGCTTTCTTT
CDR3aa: CASSEADSDTEAFF

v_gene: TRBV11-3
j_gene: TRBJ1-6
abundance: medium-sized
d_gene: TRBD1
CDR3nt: TGTGCCAGCAGCGTCGACAGGGAATATTCACCCCTCCACTTT
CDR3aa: CASSVDREYSPLHF

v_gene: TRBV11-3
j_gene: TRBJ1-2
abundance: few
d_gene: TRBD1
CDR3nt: TGTGCCAGCAGCAGACAACACACAGGGGCCGGATATGGCTACACCTTC
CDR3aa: CASSRQHTGAGYGYTF

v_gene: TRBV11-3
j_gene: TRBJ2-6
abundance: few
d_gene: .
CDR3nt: TGTGCCAGCAGAGATACGGGGGCTGGGGCCAACGTCCTGACTTTC
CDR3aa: CASRDTGAGANVLTF

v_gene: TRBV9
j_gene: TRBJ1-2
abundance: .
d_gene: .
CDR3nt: TGTGCCAGCAGCGTCGGACCCAGTGGCTACACCTTC
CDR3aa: CASSVGPSGYTF

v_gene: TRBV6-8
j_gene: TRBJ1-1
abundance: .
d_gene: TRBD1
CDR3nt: TGTGCCAGCAGTTACTCCCATCAGGGGGCGGTTTGGGTAGCTTTCTTT
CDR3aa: CASSYSHQGAVWVAFF

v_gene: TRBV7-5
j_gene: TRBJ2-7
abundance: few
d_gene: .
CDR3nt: TGTGCCAGCAGCTTGAGGACTAGCGGGGGGGCGAGCCCCTACGAGCAGTACTTC
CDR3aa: CASSLRTSGGASPYEQYF

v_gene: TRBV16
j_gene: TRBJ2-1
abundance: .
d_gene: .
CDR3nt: TGTGCCAGCAGCCAATCAACCCGGGGCCAGTTCTTC
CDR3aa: CASSQSTRGQFF

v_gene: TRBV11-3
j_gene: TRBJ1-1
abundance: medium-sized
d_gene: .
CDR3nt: TGTGCCAGCAGCTTGTGGGGGTGGGACACTGAAGCTTTCTTT
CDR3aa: CASSLWGWDTEAFF

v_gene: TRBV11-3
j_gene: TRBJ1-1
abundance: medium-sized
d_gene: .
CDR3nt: TGTGCCAGCAGCTTTTACGGGGCTAACACTGAAGCTTTCTTT
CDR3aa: CASSFYGANTEAFF

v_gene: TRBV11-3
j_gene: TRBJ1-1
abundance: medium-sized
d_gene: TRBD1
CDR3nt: TGTGCCAGCAGCCCCCAGTTTCGGACAGGGAACACTGAAGCTTTCTTT
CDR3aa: CASSPQFRTGNTEAFF

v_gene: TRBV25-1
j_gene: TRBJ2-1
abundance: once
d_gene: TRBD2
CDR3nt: TGTGCCAGCAGCCGGCGGGGGAATGAGCAGTTCTTC
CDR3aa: CASSRRGNEQFF

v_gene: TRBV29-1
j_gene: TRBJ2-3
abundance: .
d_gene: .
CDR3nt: TGCAGCGTTGAAACAGGGGGGGCCACAGATACGCAGTATTTT
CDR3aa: CSVETGGATDTQYF

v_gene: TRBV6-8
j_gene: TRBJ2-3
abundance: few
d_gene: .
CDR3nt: TGTGCCAGCAGTGGTGAGGGCCCTCAGCAGGCAGATACGCAGTATTTT
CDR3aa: CASSGEGPQQADTQYF

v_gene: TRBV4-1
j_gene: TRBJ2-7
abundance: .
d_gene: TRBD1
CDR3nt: TGCGCCAGCAGCCAAGCTCTCACCGGGACAGGGGTCTACGAGCAGTACTTC
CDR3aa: CASSQALTGTGVYEQYF

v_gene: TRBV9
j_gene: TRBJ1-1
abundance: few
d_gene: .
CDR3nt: TGTGCCAGCAGTTTTGTAGAGGGTGAAGCTTTCTTT
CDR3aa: CASSFVEGEAFF

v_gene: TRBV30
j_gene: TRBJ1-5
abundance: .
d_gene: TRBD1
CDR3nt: TGTGCCTGGAGTATAGGGGGCAGCGGAAATCAGCCCCAGCATTTT
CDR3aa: CAWSIGGSGNQPQHF

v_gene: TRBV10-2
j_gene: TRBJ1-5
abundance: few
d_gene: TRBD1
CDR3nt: TGCGCCACCGGGACAGGGAATAGGCAGCCCCAGCATTTT
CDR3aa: CATGTGNRQPQHF

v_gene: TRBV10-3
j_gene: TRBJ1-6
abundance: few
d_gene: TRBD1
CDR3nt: TGTGCCATCAGTGAGTTCGAACCGGGACAGGGAAATTCACCCCTCCACTTT
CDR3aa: CAISEFEPGQGNSPLHF

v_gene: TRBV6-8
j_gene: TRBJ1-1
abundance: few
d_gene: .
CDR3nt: TGTGCCAGCAGTTACGCCGTGGGAGGGAGCACTGAAGCTTTCTTT
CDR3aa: CASSYAVGGSTEAFF

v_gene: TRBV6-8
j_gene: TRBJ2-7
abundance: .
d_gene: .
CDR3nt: TGTGCCAGCAGCCCGGGGGGCGGGTACGAGCAGTACTTC
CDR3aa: CASSPGGGYEQYF